These 27 T cell receptor beta chains came from one sample sequenced in a study of CD8 T cells in Susac syndrome. Random-hexamer reverse transcription was applied to about 0.45 to 1 ug RNA. Each CDR3 protein is one row after TCRdb ran MiXCR on the immunoSEQ multiplex PCR reads. The repertoire holds about 130,000 distinct CDR3 sequences, with 80% to 85% as singletons. The sample comprised CD8+ T cells from PBMCs. The receptors derive from a human donor with multiple sclerosis.

This clonotype has a handful of counts. The CDR3 DNA sequence: TGTGCCAGCAGTTACTTCCTAGCGGTAGAAGAGACCCAGTACTTC. Its translation: CASSYFLAVEETQYF. This chain links TRBV6-2 or TRBV6-3 with TRBJ2-5; TRBD2 aligns across 7 bases. The CDR3 totals 15 residues. The V gene end was trimmed by 1 base and the J gene end by 3 bases; junction bases not matched to a gene: 5. Germline V gene sequence: CDR1 MNHEY, CDR2 SVGEGT.

As regards this clonotype: Compared with germline, one end of the junction differs, possibly owing to a read error. The chain combines TRBV7-7 with TRBJ2-2; the match to TRBD1 covers 9 bases. The CDR3 has 19 residues. Germline V gene data show CDR1 as SSHAT and CDR2 as FNYEAQ (reference sequence). In DNA, the CDR3 is TGTGCTAGCAGCTTACGACAGGGGGAGAGTCCCCCCACTACCGGGGAGCTGTTTTTT. It codes for CASSLRQGESPPTTGELFF. Full variable domain (remainder filled in from reference TRBV7-7 and TRBJ2-2): GAGVSQSPRYKVTKRGQDVTLRCDPISSHATLYWYQQALGQGPEFLTYFNYEAQPDKSGLPSDRFSAERPEGSISTLTIQRTEQRDSAMYRCASSLRQGESPPTTGELFFGEGSRLTVL.

The rearrangement links TRBV15 to TRBJ2-7, with D unclear. Trimming removed 3 bases at V and 1 base at J, with 7 bases between. The CDR3 covers 13 residues. From germline, CDR1 is LNHNV and CDR2 YYDKDF (reference sequence). CDR3 sequence reads: CATSSVTSYEQYF. The CDR3 coding sequence is TGTGCCACCAGCAGCGTTACATCCTACGAGCAGTACTTC. The full variable domain, in which reference TRBV15 and TRBJ2-7 provide the parts outside the CDR3, is DAMVIQNPRYQVTQFGKPVTLSCSQTLNHNVMYWYQQKSSQAPKLLFHYYDKDFNNEADTPDNFQSRRPNTSFCFLDIRSPGLGDTAMYLCATSSVTSYEQYFGPGTRLTVT.

This chain uses TRBV29-1 with TRBJ2-2; no clear D gene. The V end lost 3 bases, the J end lost 2 bases, and 7 bases lay between the germline ends. CDR1 and CDR2 (germline): SQVTM, ANQGSEA. The length of the CDR3 is 13 residues. As DNA, the CDR3 is TGCAGCGTTGACGGCCGAAACACCGGGGAGCTGTTTTTT. Translation gives CSVDGRNTGELFF.

The J gene is TRBJ2-7, the V gene TRBV19; 7 bases map to TRBD1. The CDR3 totals 15 residues. Trimming cost V 6 bases and J 3 bases; bases outside gene matches: 11. Per germline, CDR1 LNHDA and CDR2 SQIVND (reference sequence). CDR3 nucleotide sequence: TGTGCCAGTAGCCGTACAGGGGTCCTAGACTACGAGCAGTACGTC. As protein: CASSRTGVLDYEQYV.

The chain recombines TRBV29-1 with TRBJ2-7; 7 bases map to TRBD1. Losses at the gene ends were 4 bases for V and 4 bases for J; bases not matched to a gene: 4. The length of the CDR3 is 12 residues. Germline CDR1 is SQVTM and CDR2 is ANQGSEA. CDR3 amino acids: CSVGDRPYEQYF. In DNA, the CDR3 is TGCAGCGTTGGGGACAGACCTTACGAGCAGTACTTC.

The CDR3 region is CASSYLGQGAANEKLFF. The CDR3 nucleotides read TGTGCCAGCAGTTACCTCGGACAGGGGGCTGCTAATGAAAAACTGTTTTTT. The chain is built from TRBV27 and TRBJ1-4, with 11 bases matching TRBD1. The CDR3 runs 17 residues. After removal of 4 bases from V and 3 bases from J, the junction contained 7 bases not matched to a gene. Germline CDR1 MNHEY, CDR2 SMNVEV (reference sequence).

Here the CDR3 DNA reads TGTGCCAGCACTCCGAGTGGGGGATCTTATGGCTACACCTTC. It is translated as CASTPSGGSYGYTF. The chain employs TRBV2 and TRBJ1-2, with D possibly being TRBD1 (5 bases). The V and J ends lost 7 bases and 5 bases respectively, with 17 bases between them. CDR1 is SNHLY and CDR2 is FYNNEI in the germline V gene. This CDR3 spans 14 amino acids.

The V and J genes are TRBV20-1 and TRBJ2-1; TRBD1 agrees at 9 bases. V shed 1 base, J shed 7 bases, and the junction held 14 bases outside the gene matches. Per the germline V gene, CDR1 is DFQATT and CDR2 is SNEGSKA (reference sequence). This CDR3 has 17 amino acids. The CDR3 loop reads CSARGIQGALTHNEQFF. In DNA, the CDR3 is TGCAGTGCTAGAGGCATACAGGGGGCATTGACCCATAATGAGCAGTTCTTC.

The V and J genes are TRBV6-6 and TRBJ2-2; D remains unclear. Germline V gene lookup returns CDR1 MNHNY and CDR2 SVGAGI (reference sequence). V was trimmed by 1 base and J by 6 bases, leaving 6 bases between them. CDR3 size: 13 residues. In DNA, the CDR3 is TGTGCCAGCAGTTACTGGGATCCCGGGGAGCTGTTTTTT. Protein product: CASSYWDPGELFF.

The chain joins TRBV7-9 to TRBJ2-3; perhaps D is TRBD1 or TRBD2 (5 bases each). CDR1 is SEHNR and CDR2 is FQNEAQ in the germline V gene (reference sequence). The CDR3 loop spans 12 amino acids. V was pared by 5 bases and J by 5 bases, with 8 bases between. The CDR3 DNA reads as TGTGCCAGCAGCGATGGGGGAGATACGCAGTATTTT. This gives the protein CASSDGGDTQYF.

This clonotype was detected a few times. This chain connects TRBV6-5 to TRBJ1-1; D remains ambiguous. The germline V and J ends were trimmed by 4 bases and 5 bases, with 14 bases remaining between them. Per the germline V gene, CDR1 is MNHEY and CDR2 is SVGAGI. This CDR3 spans 14 amino acids. The CDR3 DNA is TGTGCCAGCAGTTTCGGACTAGGGCGAACTGAAGCTTTCTTT. It encodes CASSFGLGRTEAFF.

This clonotype was picked up one time. This sequence joins TRBV28 and TRBJ2-1, with 9 bases that match TRBD2. Germline CDR1 MDHEN, CDR2 SYDVKM. The CDR3 is 18 residues long. V dropped 6 bases and J dropped 8; count of bases not matched to a gene: 20. CDR3 bases: TGTGCCAGCAGCTTAGGGGTAACTAGCGGGTCTCAGTGGGATGAGCAGTTCTTC. As protein: CASSLGVTSGSQWDEQFF.

The chain uses TRBV27 and TRBJ2-6, with TRBD1 matching over 8 bases. This CDR3 has 16 amino acids. The V gene end was trimmed by 3 bases and the J gene end by 0 bases; junction bases not matched to a gene: 1. CDR1 is MNHEY, CDR2 SMNVEV, per germline (reference sequence). The DNA of the CDR3 is TGTGCCAGCAGTTTCGGACAGGGCTCTGGGGCCAACGTCCTGACTTTC. Encoded protein: CASSFGQGSGANVLTF.

The V and J genes are TRBV7-3 and TRBJ2-1, with no clear D. Trimming shortened V by 2 bases and J by 3 bases, and 11 bases separated the two germline ends. Germline lookup yields CDR1 SGHTA and CDR2 FQGTGA. The CDR3 spans 15 residues. CDR3 nucleotide sequence: TGTGCCAGCAGCTTACATAGCCGTGGCTACAATGAGCAGTTCTTC. It yields the protein CASSLHSRGYNEQFF. Complete variable domain (other parts from reference TRBV7-3 and TRBJ2-1): GAGVSQTPSNKVTEKGKYVELRCDPISGHTALYWYRQSLGQGPEFLIYFQGTGAADDSGLPNDRFFAVRPEGSVSTLKIQRTERGDSAVYLCASSLHSRGYNEQFFGPGTRLTVL.

The chain couples TRBV5-1 to TRBJ1-1; D ambiguous. The CDR3 has 15 amino acids. Germline CDR1 SGHRS, CDR2 YFSETQ. V lost 0 bases and J 1 base, leaving 10 bases between the germline ends. The CDR3 sequence is CASSLEDLPNTEAFF. DNA of the CDR3: TGCGCCAGCAGCTTGGAAGACTTACCGAACACTGAAGCTTTCTTT.

Here the CDR3 reads CASSDPSIGSSYEQYF. DNA of the CDR3: TGTGCCAGCAGTGACCCTTCCATTGGGAGCTCCTACGAGCAGTACTTC. The genes are TRBV2 and TRBJ2-7; D is possibly TRBD2 (5 bases). This CDR3 comprises 16 residues. V lost 3 bases and J 0 bases, leaving 15 bases between the germline ends. CDR1 is SNHLY and CDR2 is FYNNEI in the germline V gene.

The J gene is TRBJ2-7, the V gene TRBV12-3 or TRBV12-4; the match to TRBD2 covers 13 bases. The CDR3 extends over 14 amino acids. The junction had 8 bases not matched to a gene; V was cut back by 6 bases and J by 9 bases. CDR3 loop: CASRPGLAGERQYF. The DNA of the CDR3 is TGTGCCAGCAGGCCCGGACTAGCGGGGGAACGGCAGTACTTC.

The chain links TRBV14 to TRBJ1-1; tentatively, D is TRBD1 (6 bases). The V and J ends lost 2 bases and 2 bases respectively, with 24 bases between them. The germline V gene encodes CDR1 SGHDN and CDR2 FVKESK. This CDR3 has 19 residues. CDR3 sequence reads: CASSQWKPEPGQLNTEAFF. The CDR3 DNA follows: TGTGCCAGCAGCCAATGGAAGCCAGAACCGGGACAATTAAACACTGAAGCTTTCTTT.

This clonotype was picked up a small number of times. The chain is built from TRBV6-2 or TRBV6-3 and TRBJ2-3; D is undetermined. Germline-derived CDR1 and CDR2 are MNHEY and SVGEGT. The CDR3 runs 14 residues. V was pared by 2 bases and J by 2 bases, with 8 bases between. As DNA, the CDR3 is TGTGCCAGCAGTTACAGGGCGGCCACAGATACGCAGTATTTT. Translated, it gives CASSYRAATDTQYF.

This chain uses TRBV5-5 with TRBJ1-4; perhaps TRBD1 as D (5 bases). CDR1 and CDR2 from the germline V gene are SGHKS and YYEKEE (reference sequence). The CDR3 consists of 17 residues. V lost 0 bases and J 8 bases, leaving 20 bases between the germline ends. For the CDR3, the DNA is TGTGCCAGCAGCTTGGCCCTTTTCAGGGTTAGTGGAGAAAAACTGTTTTTT. Residues: CASSLALFRVSGEKLFF.

The V call is TRBV27, the J call TRBJ2-2; D is unresolved. The CDR3 sequence is 12 residues long. Germline V gene data show CDR1 as MNHEY and CDR2 as SMNVEV (reference sequence). Trimming cost V 6 bases and J 5 bases, with 7 bases left between them. The CDR3: CASRDQTGELFF. The CDR3 DNA reads TGTGCCAGCAGGGATCAAACCGGGGAGCTGTTTTTT.

The J gene is TRBJ2-1, the V gene TRBV30; 8 nucleotides align to TRBD1. The ends lost 1 base at V and 6 bases at J; junction bases unmatched: 2. CDR1 GTSNPN and CDR2 SVGIG come from the germline V gene (reference sequence). CDR3 size: 13 residues. The CDR3 region is CAWSEQGGNEQFF. CDR3 sequence (DNA): TGTGCCTGGAGTGAACAGGGGGGCAATGAGCAGTTCTTC. The variable domain in full, with the rest retrieved from reference TRBV30 and TRBJ2-1, is SQTIHQWPATLVQPVGSPLSLECTVEGTSNPNLYWYRQAAGRGLQLLFYSVGIGQISSEVPQNLSASRPQDRQFILSSKKLLLSDSGFYLCAWSEQGGNEQFFGPGTRLTVL.

This chain links TRBV11-3 with TRBJ1-1; D is unclear. The CDR3 loop spans 11 amino acids. Germline CDR1 is SGHNT and CDR2 is YENEEA. Deletions cut 2 bases from V and 5 bases from J, with 3 bases between. The CDR3 reads CASSLITEAFF. In DNA form, the CDR3 reads TGTGCCAGCAGCTTAATAACTGAAGCTTTCTTT. The whole variable domain, filled in from reference TRBV11-3 and TRBJ1-1, reads EAGVVQSPRYKIIEKKQPVAFWCNPISGHNTLYWYLQNLGQGPELLIRYENEEAVDDSQLPKDRFSAERLKGVDSTLKIQPAELGDSAVYLCASSLITEAFFGQGTRLTVV.

The chain carries TRBV19 and TRBJ2-1; possible D gene TRBD2, 6 bases. The V gene lost 5 bases and the J gene lost 8 bases, with 22 bases spanning the gap. Germline-derived CDR1 and CDR2 are LNHDA and SQIVND (reference sequence). The CDR3 runs to 16 residues. CDR3 nucleotide sequence: TGTGCCAGTAGTGTACTCCGGACTATGATCGGGTATGAGCAGTTCTTC. This codes for CASSVLRTMIGYEQFF.

The chain carries TRBV28 and TRBJ2-3; no reliable D call. The CDR3 consists of 14 residues. In germline, CDR1 is MDHEN, CDR2 SYDVKM. Trimming cost V 7 bases and J 2 bases, with 13 bases left between them. The CDR3 DNA sequence: TGTGCCAGCACCCTCGGGCCGTACACAGATACGCAGTATTTT. This translates into CASTLGPYTDTQYF. The full variable domain, completed using reference TRBV28 and TRBJ2-3, is DVKVTQSSRYLVKRTGEKVFLECVQDMDHENMFWYRQDPGLGLRLIYFSYDVKMKEKGDIPEGYSVSREKKERFSLILESASTNQTSMYLCASTLGPYTDTQYFGPGTRLTVL.

The chain carries TRBV7-9 and TRBJ2-3; D is unresolved. The CDR3 sequence is 12 residues long. Germline loops: CDR1 SEHNR, CDR2 FQNEAQ (reference sequence). V was trimmed by 3 bases and J by 5 bases, leaving 6 bases between them. The CDR3 sequence: CASSFMLDTQYF. The CDR3 DNA is TGTGCCAGCAGCTTTATGCTAGATACGCAGTATTTT. The full variable domain, its missing parts supplied by reference TRBV7-9 and TRBJ2-3, is DTGVSQNPRHKITKRGQNVTFRCDPISEHNRLYWYRQTLGQGPEFLTYFQNEAQLEKSRLLSDRFSAERPKGSFSTLEIQRTEQGDSAMYLCASSFMLDTQYFGPGTRLTVL.